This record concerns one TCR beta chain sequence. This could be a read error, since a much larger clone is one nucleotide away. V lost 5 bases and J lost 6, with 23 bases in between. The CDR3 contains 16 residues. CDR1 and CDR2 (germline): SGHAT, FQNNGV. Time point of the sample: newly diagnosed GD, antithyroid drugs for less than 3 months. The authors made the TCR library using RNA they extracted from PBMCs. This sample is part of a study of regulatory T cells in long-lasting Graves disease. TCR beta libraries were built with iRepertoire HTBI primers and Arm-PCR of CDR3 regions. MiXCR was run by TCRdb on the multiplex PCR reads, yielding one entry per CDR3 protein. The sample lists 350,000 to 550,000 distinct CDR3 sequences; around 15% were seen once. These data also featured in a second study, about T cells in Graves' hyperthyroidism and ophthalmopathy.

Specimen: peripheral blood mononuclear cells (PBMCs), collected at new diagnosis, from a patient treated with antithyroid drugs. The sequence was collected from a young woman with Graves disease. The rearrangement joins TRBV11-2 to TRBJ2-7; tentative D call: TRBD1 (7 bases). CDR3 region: CASSPETGTPRCEQYF. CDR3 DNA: TGTGCCAGCAGCCCTGAGACAGGGACTCCGCGCTGCGAGCAGTACTTC.